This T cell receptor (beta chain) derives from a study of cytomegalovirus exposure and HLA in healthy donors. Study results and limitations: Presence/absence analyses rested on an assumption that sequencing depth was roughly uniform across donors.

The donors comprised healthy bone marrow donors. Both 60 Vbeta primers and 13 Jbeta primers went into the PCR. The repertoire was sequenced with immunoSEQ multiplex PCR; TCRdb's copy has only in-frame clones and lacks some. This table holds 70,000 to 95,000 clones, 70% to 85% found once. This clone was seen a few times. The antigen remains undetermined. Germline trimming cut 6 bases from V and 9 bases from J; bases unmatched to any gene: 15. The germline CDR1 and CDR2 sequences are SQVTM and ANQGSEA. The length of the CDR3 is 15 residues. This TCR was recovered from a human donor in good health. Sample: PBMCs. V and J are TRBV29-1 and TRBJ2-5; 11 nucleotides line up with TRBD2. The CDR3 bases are TGCAGCGTCACCGGGACTAGCGGCAGTAGTTGGGCCCAGTACTTC. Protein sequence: CSVTGTSGSSWAQYF.